This T cell receptor (beta chain) was retrieved from a study of cytomegalovirus exposure and HLA in healthy donors. V lost 4 bases, J lost 5 bases, and 11 bases lay in between. This CDR3 spans 14 amino acids. From germline, CDR1 is SGHDN and CDR2 FVKESK. In regard to this clone: Its antigen is not known.

Sequencing used immunoSEQ multiplex PCR; TCRdb keeps in-frame clones, though not all of them. Here the sample spans 78,000 or so clones, 94% being singletons. Whole-study results and caveats: Across donors, most TCRs were seen rarely, yet some public ones were widespread. TCR beta chains numbering some 160 were designated cytomegalovirus-associated. Researchers reported that three CMV-associated chains were confirmed in vitro as CMV antigen-specific. Reports described diagnosis of cytomegalovirus status by the classifier as highly specific and sensitive.

Sequenced material: PBMCs. This sequence was found in a woman between 18 and 29 years old in good health and CMV-seropositive. The rearrangement joins TRBV14 to TRBJ2-2, with D maybe TRBD1 (5 bases). CDR3 region: CASSRWAGTGELFF. For the CDR3, the DNA is TGTGCCAGCAGCCGGTGGGCAGGGACCGGGGAGCTGTTTTTT. The full variable domain, with the rest looked up from reference TRBV14 and TRBJ2-2, is EAGVTQFPSHSVIEKGQTVTLRCDPISGHDNLYWYRRVMGKEIKFLLHFVKESKQDESGMPNNRFLAERTGGTYSTLKVQPAELEDSGVYFCASSRWAGTGELFFGEGSRLTVL.